This T cell receptor (beta chain) appears in the sequencing data of a study of cytomegalovirus exposure and HLA in healthy donors. Study-wide results and limits: Most sequenced TCRs were rare (though some public TCRs occurred in many donors).

Generated by immunoSEQ multiplex PCR, the TCRdb table keeps only in-frame clones and is missing some. This table has 200,000 or so clones, almost 90% appearing once. Germline V CDR1 and CDR2: LGHNA, YSLEER. The CDR3 is 18 residues long. Trimming removed 1 base from V and 2 bases from J, with 19 bases in between. On this clone: Its antigen is still unknown.

The chain links TRBV4-3 to TRBJ2-3; no reliable D call. The sequenced material came from PBMCs. This receptor was taken from a woman under 30 in good health and CMV-seronegative. CDR3 coding DNA: TGCGCCAGCAGCCAAGTGCTGGGTGGGCTTGGGTACACAGATACGCAGTATTTT. Its translation is CASSQVLGGLGYTDTQYF.